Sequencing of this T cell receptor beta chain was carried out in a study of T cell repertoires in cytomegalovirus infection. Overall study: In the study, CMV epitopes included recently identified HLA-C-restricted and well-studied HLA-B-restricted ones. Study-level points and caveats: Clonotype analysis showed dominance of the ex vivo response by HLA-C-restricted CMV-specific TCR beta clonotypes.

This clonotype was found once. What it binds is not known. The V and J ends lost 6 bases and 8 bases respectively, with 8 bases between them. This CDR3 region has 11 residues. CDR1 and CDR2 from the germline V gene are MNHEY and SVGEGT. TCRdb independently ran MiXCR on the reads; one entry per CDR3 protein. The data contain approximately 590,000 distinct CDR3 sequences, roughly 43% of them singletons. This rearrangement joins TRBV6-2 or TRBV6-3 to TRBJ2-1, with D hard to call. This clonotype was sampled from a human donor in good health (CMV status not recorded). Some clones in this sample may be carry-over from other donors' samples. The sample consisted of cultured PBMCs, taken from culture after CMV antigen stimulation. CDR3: CASREADEQFF. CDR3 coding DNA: TGTGCCAGCAGAGAGGCGGATGAGCAGTTCTTC.